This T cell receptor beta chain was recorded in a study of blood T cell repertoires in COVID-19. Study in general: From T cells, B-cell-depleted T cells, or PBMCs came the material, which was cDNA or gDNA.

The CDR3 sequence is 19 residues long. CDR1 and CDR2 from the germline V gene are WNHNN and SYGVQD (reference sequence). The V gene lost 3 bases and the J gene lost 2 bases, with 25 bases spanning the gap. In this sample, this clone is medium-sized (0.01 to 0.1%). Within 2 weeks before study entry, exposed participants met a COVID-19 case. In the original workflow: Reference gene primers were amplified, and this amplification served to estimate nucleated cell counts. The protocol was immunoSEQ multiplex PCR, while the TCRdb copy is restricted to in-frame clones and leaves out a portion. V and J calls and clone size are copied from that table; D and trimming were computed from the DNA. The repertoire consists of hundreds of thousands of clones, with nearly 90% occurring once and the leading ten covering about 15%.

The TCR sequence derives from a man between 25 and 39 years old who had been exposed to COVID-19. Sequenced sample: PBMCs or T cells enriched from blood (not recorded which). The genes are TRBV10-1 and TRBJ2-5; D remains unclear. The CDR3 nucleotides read TGCGCCAGCAGTGACACCCGACGGCGGAACGCGATGAGACAAGAGACCCAGTACTTC. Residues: CASSDTRRRNAMRQETQYF.